The 8 T cell receptor beta chains given below trace back to one sample, sequenced in a study of CD8+CD57+ T cells in acquired aplastic anemia (dated by TCRdb to 2016 to 2018). Sequenced using an Illumina HiSeq 2000. Genomic DNA served as template for TCR beta VDJ combination and CDR3 sequence profiling. TCRdb trimmed public reads at Q25 via fastp, called clones via MiXCR and kept in-frame beta chains. Rows with one shared CDR3 protein collapse into an entry with the most common genes and DNA. Here the sample has roughly 300,000 distinct CDR3 sequences; approximately 56% occur a single time. 8% of the sample rests with the top ten. The sample was sorted CD4+, CD8+, or CD8+CD57+ T cells (not recorded which) from PBMCs. Source of these receptors: a human donor with severe aplastic anemia or a healthy control (not recorded which).

The gene calls are TRBV11-1 and TRBJ1-3; the D gene is possibly TRBD1 (5 bases). The CDR3 has 17 amino acids. V dropped 8 bases and J dropped 0 bases, with 20 bases sitting between them. Per the germline V gene, CDR1 is SGHAT and CDR2 is FQDESV (reference sequence). As DNA, the CDR3 is TGTGCCAGCGACCCGGCGGGGCAACTCCCCTCTGGAAACACCATATATTTT. This gives the protein CASDPAGQLPSGNTIYF.

V is TRBV10-3 and J is TRBJ2-3; 8 nucleotides align to TRBD2. With V trimmed by 5 bases and J by 3 bases, 4 bases remained unmatched. Germline loops: CDR1 ENHRY, CDR2 SYGVKD. The CDR3 is 14 residues long. The CDR3 bases are TGTGCCATCAGTAGCGGGAGAGGGACAGATACGCAGTATTTT. Translation: CAISSGRGTDTQYF.

This chain uses TRBV7-9 with TRBJ2-5; D might be TRBD2 (5 bases). The CDR3 has 13 residues. The ends were cut back, 2 bases at V and 5 bases at J, with 9 bases in the middle. The germline V gene encodes CDR1 SEHNR and CDR2 FQNEAQ (reference sequence). CDR3 DNA: TGTGCCAGCAGCTTATTCGGGGATGAGACCCAGTACTTC. Its translation is CASSLFGDETQYF.

At least ten counts were recorded for this clonotype. The rearrangement joins TRBV7-2 to TRBJ1-6, with D uncertain. Trimming cost V 4 bases and J 15 bases, with 10 bases left between them. Germline CDR1 reads SGHTA; CDR2 reads FQGNSA. The CDR3 is 11 residues long. Here the CDR3 DNA reads TGTGCCAGCAGCTCCTTCTCTAACCTCCACTTT. Its protein is CASSSFSNLHF.

The chain uses TRBV10-1 and TRBJ2-7; weak D call: TRBD1 (6 bases). Germline V gene lookup returns CDR1 WNHNN and CDR2 SYGVQD (reference sequence). Deletions cut 8 bases from V and 2 bases from J, with 22 bases between. CDR3 length equals 16 residues. CDR3 sequence reads: CASGGSGDPRTYEQYF. In nucleotides, the CDR3 is TGCGCCAGCGGTGGTTCAGGGGATCCAAGAACCTACGAGCAGTACTTC.

J is TRBJ2-5 and V is TRBV5-1, with D uncertain. CDR3 length equals 14 residues. Per the germline V gene, CDR1 is SGHRS and CDR2 is YFSETQ. V lost 0 bases and J lost 2, with 8 bases in between. The CDR3 is CASSLAMGQETQYF. CDR3 DNA sequence: TGCGCCAGCAGCTTGGCCATGGGGCAAGAGACCCAGTACTTC.

This clonotype has a handful of counts. A read error may explain this, as a much larger clone is one base away. Written as DNA, the CDR3 is TGTGCCAGCTCACCTCTCGGAAACACCATATATTTT. Protein sequence: CASSPLGNTIYF. The genes are TRBV18 and TRBJ1-3; D is ambiguous. The CDR3 sequence is 12 residues long. The germline V gene encodes CDR1 KGHSH and CDR2 LQKENI. V was pared by 3 bases and J by 4 bases, with 4 bases between.

This chain uses TRBV7-2 with TRBJ1-1, with D tentatively TRBD1 (5 bases). Trimming cost V 5 bases and J 4 bases, with 20 bases left between them. The length of the CDR3 is 16 residues. Per germline, CDR1 SGHTA and CDR2 FQGNSA. CDR3 sequence (DNA): TGTGCCAGCAGCCCTGAGATTAGGGGTGGAATCACTGAAGCTTTCTTT. Translation: CASSPEIRGGITEAFF.